This T cell receptor beta chain was sequenced during a study of T-cell reconstitution after alpha-beta-depleted transplantation in children. Germline CDR1 reads MNHEY; CDR2 reads SVGEGT. There are 19 residues in the CDR3. V shed 2 bases and J 1 base; nucleotides not matched to a gene: 13. Unique molecular identifiers featured in how the TCRbeta library was prepared. Via MiXCR, TCRdb re-called the PCR reads, giving one row per CDR3 protein. The sample consists of about 500,000 distinct CDR3 sequences, 32% of them appearing once. The V and J genes are TRBV6-2 or TRBV6-3 and TRBJ1-5; 8 nucleotides match TRBD1. The TCR originated in a human donor who donated a stem cell graft to a child with aplastic anemia. This specimen consisted of PBMCs from the stem cell graft donor, obtained from the stem cell graft. CDR3 protein: CASSYASGQGRISNQPQHF. DNA of the CDR3: TGTGCCAGCAGTTACGCGTCCGGACAGGGTAGGATCAGCAATCAGCCCCAGCATTTT.